This note documents a single T cell receptor (beta chain) sequence. Its antigen is currently unknown. The sample originates from a study of T cell responses to AZD1222 COVID-19 vaccine. Only in-frame clones appear in the TCRdb table, and some are missing; sequencing was by immunoSEQ multiplex PCR. This sample yields fewer than 100,000 clones, of which around 87% are seen a single time; approximately 8.7% belongs to the top ten. Study results and caveats: Only five to seven AZD1222 recipients tested seropositive at baseline.

The sequence was obtained from an adult in good health. Source: peripheral blood, taken on day 0 of AZD1222 vaccination.

The CDR3 DNA sequence: TGTGCCAGCTCATCAGAACAGAACACTGAAGCTTTCTTT. Translation: CASSSEQNTEAFF. The chain links TRBV18 to TRBJ1-1; D unresolved. The V end was cut by 5 bases, the J end by 1 base, with 8 bases between. Germline CDR1 reads KGHSH; CDR2 reads LQKENI. This CDR3 has 13 amino acids.